These 18 T cell receptor beta chains were sequenced from one sample in a study of blood T cells in healthy people across ages. The second PCR ran about 6 to 12 cycles with a sample-barcoded 5' primer and J-beta primers. TCRdb ran MiXCR on the 5' RACE reads and lists one entry per CDR3 protein. This table holds roughly 680,000 distinct CDR3 sequences, under 25% found once. The material sequenced was blood. The receptors stem from a man between 65 and 85 years old in good health.

The J gene is TRBJ1-2, the V gene TRBV5-1; D remains ambiguous. This CDR3 has 13 residues. V was cut by 4 bases and J by 6 bases, with 13 bases left in between. CDR1 SGHRS and CDR2 YFSETQ come from the germline V gene. The CDR3 loop is CASSTDGLNGYTF. CDR3 nucleotides: TGCGCCAGCAGCACCGACGGACTCAATGGCTACACCTTC.

About this clonotype: A much larger clonotype is one base distant, so this may be a read error. V gene TRBV7-3 combines with J gene TRBJ2-6; TRBD1 might be the D (6 bases). Germline CDR1 is SGHTA and CDR2 is FQGTGA. CDR3 size: 15 residues. The CDR3 is CAGSLQGTGANVLTF. The CDR3 nucleotides read TGTGCCGGCAGCTTACAGGGAACTGGGGCCAACGTCCTGACTTTC.

V and J are TRBV18 and TRBJ2-3; no reliable D call. Germline assignment: CDR1 KGHSH and CDR2 LQKENI. V shed 2 bases and J shed 5 bases, with 11 bases lying between them. The CDR3 length is 14 residues. The DNA of the CDR3 is TGTGCCAGCTCACCAATGTGGGCTGGAGATACGCAGTATTTT. Translated: CASSPMWAGDTQYF.

This chain connects TRBV5-1 to TRBJ2-5, with 7 bases that match TRBD1. V lost 2 bases to trimming and J lost 7 bases; unmatched junction nucleotides: 11. CDR1 and CDR2 from the germline V gene are SGHRS and YFSETQ. The CDR3 has 15 residues. CDR3 in amino acids: CASSLTGTEYGTQYF. The DNA of the CDR3 is TGCGCCAGCAGCTTAACCGGGACAGAGTATGGGACCCAGTACTTC.

This clonotype showed up just a few times. The chain employs TRBV2 and TRBJ1-6; TRBD1 matches 8 bases. Per the germline V gene, CDR1 is SNHLY and CDR2 is FYNNEI. The CDR3 has 15 amino acids. The trim removed 7 bases at V and 3 bases at J, leaving 5 bases unmatched. The CDR3 region has the DNA TGTGCCAGCAATTCAGGGGGCATCTATAATTCACCCCTCCACTTT. Protein sequence: CASNSGGIYNSPLHF.

The chain links TRBV14 to TRBJ2-1; TRBD2 aligns across 7 bases. V lost 6 bases, J lost 0 bases, and 5 bases stayed unmatched. Germline CDR1 and CDR2: SGHDN and FVKESK. The CDR3 loop spans 15 amino acids. CDR3 bases: TGTGCCAGCAGTCGAGCGGGGTACTCCTACAATGAGCAGTTCTTC. This codes for CASSRAGYSYNEQFF.

This clonotype was detected a few times. This chain's CDR3 is CASSGRLAMGYEQYF. As DNA, the CDR3 is TGTGCCAGCAGTGGCAGACTAGCAATGGGCTACGAGCAGTACTTC. The chain joins TRBV6-2 or TRBV6-3 to TRBJ2-7, with 7 bases identical to TRBD2. This CDR3 has 15 amino acids. Losses at the gene ends were 5 bases for V and 3 bases for J; bases not matched to a gene: 10. Germline V gene lookup returns CDR1 MNHEY and CDR2 SVGEGT.

The table lists this clonotype with many counts. The rearrangement uses TRBV7-8 and TRBJ2-1; D call uncertain. Germline V gives CDR1 SGHVS, CDR2 FQNEAQ. The ends were cut back, 3 bases at V and 3 bases at J, with 9 bases in the middle. The CDR3 has 14 residues. For the CDR3, the DNA is TGTGCCAGCAGCTTCTCCGACTTCTACAATGAGCAGTTCTTC. This translates into CASSFSDFYNEQFF.

At least ten counts were recorded for this clonotype. V and J are TRBV3-1 and TRBJ1-1; maybe TRBD1 (5 bases). The germline V gene encodes CDR1 LGHDT and CDR2 YNNKEL (reference sequence). The CDR3 covers 12 residues. V lost 4 bases, J lost 11 bases, and 14 bases lay in between. The DNA of the CDR3 is TGTGCCAGCAGCCCGGACACCCATCGGGCTTTCTTT. It encodes CASSPDTHRAFF.

The sample holds many counts of this clonotype. The chain has TRBV3-1 and TRBJ2-5; D not resolved. Per germline, CDR1 LGHDT and CDR2 YNNKEL (reference sequence). This CDR3 comprises 13 residues. V was pared by 1 base and J by 7 bases, with 10 bases between. The CDR3 coding sequence is TGTGCCAGCAGCCAAGGCAGACAATGGACCCAGTACTTC. It codes for CASSQGRQWTQYF.

This clonotype was seen more than once but under ten times. This rearrangement joins TRBV6-2 or TRBV6-3 to TRBJ2-1; no clear D gene. Between the trimmed V and J ends, which lost 0 bases and 0 bases, there was a span of 9 bases. The CDR3 is 16 residues long. From germline, CDR1 is MNHEY and CDR2 SVGEGT. The CDR3 loop reads CASSYSWSISYNEQFF. Written as DNA, the CDR3 is TGTGCCAGCAGTTACTCCTGGTCTATCTCCTACAATGAGCAGTTCTTC.

The chain recombines TRBV5-1 with TRBJ1-2, with 9 bases that match TRBD1. V trimming: 0 bases; J trimming: 8 bases; junction bases outside the gene matches: 5. Germline V lookup: CDR1 SGHRS, CDR2 YFSETQ. The CDR3 is 14 residues long. CDR3 amino acids: CASSLGGTGIGYTF. Written as DNA, the CDR3 is TGCGCCAGCAGCTTGGGGGGGACAGGGATCGGCTACACCTTC.

Only a few counts were recorded for this clonotype. The V call is TRBV28, the J call TRBJ2-1; D might be TRBD2 (5 bases). CDR1 is MDHEN and CDR2 is SYDVKM in the germline V gene. V lost 6 bases and J 8 bases, leaving 20 bases between the germline ends. The CDR3 covers 15 residues. CDR3 amino acids: CASRAQAVRTDEQFF. The CDR3 nucleotides read TGTGCCAGCAGAGCCCAAGCGGTCCGGACTGATGAGCAGTTCTTC. The whole variable domain, filled in from reference TRBV28 and TRBJ2-1, reads DVKVTQSSRYLVKRTGEKVFLECVQDMDHENMFWYRQDPGLGLRLIYFSYDVKMKEKGDIPEGYSVSREKKERFSLILESASTNQTSMYLCASRAQAVRTDEQFFGPGTRLTVL.

The CDR3 DNA is TGTGCCTGGAGTGTAGACAGGGTGAGAGAAAAACTGTTTTTT. Translated: CAWSVDRVREKLFF. The gene calls are TRBV30 and TRBJ1-4; TRBD1 matches at 7 bases. The CDR3 is made up of 14 amino acids. The V gene's germline CDR1 is GTSNPN and CDR2 SVGIG (reference sequence). Trimming removed 0 bases from V and 8 bases from J; junction bases left unmatched: 6.

This clonotype has more than one count but fewer than ten. The V call is TRBV29-1, the J call TRBJ1-1; D is unclear. The V end was cut by 7 bases, the J end by 1 base, with 10 bases between. Per the germline V gene, CDR1 is SQVTM and CDR2 is ANQGSEA. The CDR3 is 12 amino acids. The CDR3 region is CSAREANTEAFF. The CDR3 coding sequence is TGCAGCGCGCGGGAAGCGAACACTGAAGCTTTCTTT.

This clonotype was seen a handful of times. The chain joins TRBV5-1 to TRBJ1-4; D remains ambiguous. Germline V gene sequence: CDR1 SGHRS, CDR2 YFSETQ. V was clipped by 4 bases and J by 1 base, with 11 bases between them. CDR3 length equals 15 residues. Written as DNA, the CDR3 is TGCGCCAGCAGCCTACGGAAGGGAACTAATGAAAAACTGTTTTTT. Residues: CASSLRKGTNEKLFF. The full variable domain, in which reference TRBV5-1 and TRBJ1-4 provide the parts outside the CDR3, is KAGVTQTPRYLIKTRGQQVTLSCSPISGHRSVSWYQQTPGQGLQFLFEYFSETQRNKGNFPGRFSGRQFSNSRSEMNVSTLELGDSALYLCASSLRKGTNEKLFFGSGTQLSVL.

This clonotype is deemed medium-sized. The rearrangement uses TRBV7-3 and TRBJ2-3; no reliable D call. V dropped 9 bases and J dropped 2 bases, with 18 bases sitting between them. The CDR3 is 15 residues long. Germline lookup yields CDR1 SGHTA and CDR2 FQGTGA. The CDR3 loop reads CARLTQRHLTDTQYF. The CDR3 nucleotides read TGTGCCAGACTTACTCAGCGACACCTCACAGATACGCAGTATTTT.

This clonotype showed up just a few times. The chain combines TRBV20-1 with TRBJ2-4; 10 nucleotides match TRBD2. Per the germline V gene, CDR1 is DFQATT and CDR2 is SNEGSKA (reference sequence). The CDR3 runs 14 residues. V lost 1 base and J lost 7; bases outside the gene matches: 4. CDR3 loop: CSARVLAGVNIQYF. In DNA form, the CDR3 reads TGCAGTGCTAGAGTTCTAGCGGGAGTCAACATTCAGTACTTC.